This T cell receptor beta chain stems from a study of post-analysis software for immune sequencing data. Study-level information: Secondary progressive, relapsing-remitting and progressive-relapsing multiple sclerosis were among the included disease courses. Study findings and constraints: TRBV5-6, TRBV5-1 and TRBV20-1 belonged to a set of a few TRBV segments that were more frequent in patients than controls. Normalized Chao1 diversity in multiple sclerosis patients fell significantly below that of controls. Strong co-clustering by F measure linked samples that shared a preparation batch.

There are a few counts of this clonotype. Its target is unknown. Between the trimmed V and J ends, which lost 3 bases and 4 bases, there was a span of 16 bases. Germline V lookup: CDR1 SGHRS, CDR2 YFSETQ. The CDR3 loop spans 15 amino acids. Researchers reported that TCR beta cDNA libraries carried unique molecular identifiers. With roughly 1 to 11 million T cells as the source, some 500,000 cDNA molecules resulted. TCRdb called the PCR reads again in MiXCR, with one record for every CDR3 protein. The data contain about 820,000 distinct CDR3 sequences, roughly 50% of them singletons. This receptor was obtained from a girl between 10 and 17 years old with multiple sclerosis. This chain uses TRBV5-1 with TRBJ1-1; D is ambiguous. The sequencing sample was made of blood. Here the CDR3 DNA reads TGCGCCAGCAGCTGGGAGGGCGGGGTGGCCACTGAAGCTTTCTTT. Protein: CASSWEGGVATEAFF.